These 20 T cell receptor beta chains originate from one sample sequenced in a study of T cell responses to AZD1222 COVID-19 vaccine. The repertoire was sequenced with immunoSEQ multiplex PCR; TCRdb's copy has only in-frame clones and lacks some. The repertoire consists of 50,000 to 65,000 clones, with 85% to 90% occurring once and the leading ten covering 4.9%. The sample was peripheral blood, taken on day 0 of AZD1222 vaccination. The receptor set was obtained from an adult in good health.

V and J are TRBV5-1 and TRBJ2-5, with D uncertain. V gave up 4 bases and J gave up 2 bases, with 12 bases separating them. The germline CDR1 and CDR2 sequences are SGHRS and YFSETQ. CDR3 length: 14 amino acids. CDR3 region: CASSREGRQETQYF. The DNA for the CDR3 is TGCGCCAGCAGCCGCGAAGGACGGCAAGAGACCCAGTACTTC.

This clone was seen once. This chain joins TRBV2 and TRBJ1-4, with unresolved D. Between the trimmed V and J ends, which lost 1 base and 7 bases, there was a span of 4 bases. There are 12 residues in the CDR3. Germline V gene data show CDR1 as SNHLY and CDR2 as FYNNEI. The CDR3 DNA follows: TGTGCCAGCAGTGAAGACGGTGAAAAACTGTTTTTT. Translated: CASSEDGEKLFF.

The rearrangement uses TRBV5-1 and TRBJ2-1, with 12 bases identical to TRBD2. V shed 0 bases, J shed 8 bases, and the junction held 3 bases outside the gene matches. This CDR3 is 15 amino acids long. Germline loops: CDR1 SGHRS, CDR2 YFSETQ. CDR3 sequence (DNA): TGCGCCAGCAGCTTGGCCCTAGCGGGGGGGGATGAGCAGTTCTTC. Translating it yields CASSLALAGGDEQFF.

The CDR3 region is CASSLDRAIYGYTF. In DNA, the CDR3 is TGTGCCAGCAGCTTGGACAGGGCGATCTATGGCTACACCTTC. The genes are TRBV5-6 and TRBJ1-2, with D tentatively TRBD1 (6 bases). V gave up 0 bases and J gave up 4 bases, with 10 bases separating them. Germline V gene lookup returns CDR1 SGHDT and CDR2 YYEEEE. The CDR3 has 14 residues.

The chain links TRBV5-4 to TRBJ1-4; TRBD1 is a possible D gene (5 bases). This CDR3 is 14 amino acids long. Germline V gives CDR1 SGHNT, CDR2 YYREEE (reference sequence). Deletions cut 3 bases from V and 7 bases from J, with 13 bases between. CDR3 nucleotides: TGTGCCAGCAGCTCGTCGGGGGTAGGTGAAAAACTGTTTTTT. Encoded protein: CASSSSGVGEKLFF.

This rearrangement joins TRBV6-5 to TRBJ1-2; 10 nucleotides align to TRBD1. Trimming took 6 bases from V and 7 from J; bases not matched to a gene: 5. Per germline, CDR1 MNHEY and CDR2 SVGAGI. The CDR3 totals 13 residues. CDR3 residues: CASRDRGRGGYTF. The CDR3, as DNA: TGTGCCAGCAGAGACAGGGGGCGCGGTGGCTACACCTTC.

This clone occurred a few times. The chain has TRBV3-1 (or the pseudogene TRBV3-2) and TRBJ2-7; TRBD2 matches at 7 bases. CDR1 and CDR2 (germline): LGHDT, YNNKEL (reference sequence). The CDR3 spans 16 residues. The V and J ends lost 4 bases and 0 bases, in that order; junction bases with no gene match: 9. CDR3 DNA sequence: TGTGCCAGCAGCCCCGACGGACTAGACCCCTCCTACGAGCAGTACTTC. Its translation is CASSPDGLDPSYEQYF.

The V call is TRBV23-1, the J call TRBJ1-5; D not resolved. TRBV23-1 falls under the ORF class, with uncertain function. V was trimmed by 3 bases and J by 1 base, leaving 10 bases between them. This CDR3 is built from 15 residues. CDR3 nucleotides: TGCGCCAGCAGTCACCAGGCAATAAGCAATCAGCCCCAGCATTTT. Amino acids: CASSHQAISNQPQHF.

The chain is built from TRBV20-1 and TRBJ1-1; no clear D gene. Looked up from germline, CDR1 is DFQATT and CDR2 is SNEGSKA (reference sequence). Deletions cut 3 bases from V and 7 bases from J, with 9 bases between. CDR3 length: 11 amino acids. The CDR3 protein is CSASLAVEAFF. CDR3 sequence (DNA): TGCAGTGCTAGTCTGGCGGTTGAAGCTTTCTTT.

The V and J genes are TRBV11-2 and TRBJ2-2; 8 bases are a match to TRBD1. Germline V gives CDR1 SGHAT, CDR2 FQNNGV. V lost 6 bases to trimming and J lost 1 base; unmatched junction nucleotides: 7. The CDR3 is 16 residues long. The CDR3 reads CASRISGQVNTGELFF. The CDR3 region has the DNA TGTGCCAGCAGAATTTCGGGACAGGTGAACACCGGGGAGCTGTTTTTT.

This sequence joins TRBV2 and TRBJ2-2; D possibly corresponds to TRBD2 (6 bases). The CDR3 sequence is 14 residues long. V was cut by 8 bases and J by 1 base, with 11 bases left in between. Germline CDR1 reads SNHLY; CDR2 reads FYNNEI. The CDR3 reads CASGGLLNTGELFF. The CDR3 DNA reads as TGTGCCAGCGGGGGACTCCTGAACACCGGGGAGCTGTTTTTT.

The J gene is TRBJ1-4, the V gene TRBV3-1 (or the pseudogene TRBV3-2); D may be TRBD1 (5 bases). This CDR3 is 12 amino acids long. Germline loops: CDR1 LGHDT, CDR2 YNNKEL (reference sequence). Trimming cost V 7 bases and J 7 bases, with 10 bases left between them. The CDR3 here is CASKGGTEKLFF. CDR3 sequence (DNA): TGTGCCAGCAAGGGAGGGACTGAAAAACTGTTTTTT.

V is TRBV28 and J is TRBJ2-7; D not certain. Trimming took 5 bases from V and 3 from J, leaving 14 bases between them. Germline lookup yields CDR1 MDHEN and CDR2 SYDVKM. CDR3 length: 14 amino acids. This CDR3 is CASSGQVTLYEQYF. The CDR3 bases are TGTGCCAGCAGTGGGCAGGTAACCCTCTACGAGCAGTACTTC.

The chain carries TRBV10-2 and TRBJ1-1, with D unresolved. V lost 6 bases and J 0 bases, leaving 17 bases between the germline ends. From germline, CDR1 is WSHSY and CDR2 SAAADI. CDR3 size: 16 residues. CDR3 DNA sequence: TGCGCCAGCAGAAACACGCGAGCCGAAATGAACACTGAAGCTTTCTTT. Its protein is CASRNTRAEMNTEAFF.

V usage is TRBV6-5 and J usage is TRBJ2-7; a possible D gene is TRBD1 (5 bases). V was cut by 7 bases and J by 0 bases, with 13 bases left in between. Germline V gives CDR1 MNHEY, CDR2 SVGAGI. The CDR3 has 14 residues. The chain's CDR3 is CASTHDSSSYEQYF. The CDR3 bases are TGTGCCAGCACCCACGACAGTAGCTCCTACGAGCAGTACTTC.

This rearrangement joins TRBV10-3 to TRBJ2-5, with 8 bases identical to TRBD2. This CDR3 is built from 16 residues. Unmatched junction bases numbered 11, after V lost 3 bases and J lost 5 bases. The germline CDR1 and CDR2 sequences are ENHRY and SYGVKD. DNA of the CDR3: TGTGCCATCAGTGATCACGGGGGGGCGTCGTCGGAGACCCAGTACTTC. It encodes CAISDHGGASSETQYF.

The genes are TRBV6-5 and TRBJ2-7; 8 bases map to TRBD1. Trimming removed 0 bases from V and 3 bases from J; junction bases left unmatched: 7. The V gene's germline CDR1 is MNHEY and CDR2 SVGAGI. The CDR3 consists of 16 residues. As DNA, the CDR3 is TGTGCCAGCAGTTACTCGGGCACAGGGGGAGGCTACGAGCAGTACTTC. It is translated as CASSYSGTGGGYEQYF.

This chain connects TRBV10-3 to TRBJ2-7; 15 bases are a match to TRBD2. CDR1 is ENHRY and CDR2 is SYGVKD in the germline V gene. The V gene end was trimmed by 7 bases and the J gene end by 0 bases; junction bases not matched to a gene: 10. CDR3 length: 18 residues. The CDR3 region has the DNA TGTGCCATCAAACCCAGTCCGGGACTAGCGGGGGGCTCCTACGAGCAGTACTTC. It codes for CAIKPSPGLAGGSYEQYF.

This chain joins TRBV10-3 and TRBJ1-1; 8 nucleotides line up with TRBD1. The CDR3 has 13 amino acids. V gave up 6 bases and J gave up 1 base; unmatched junction bases: 1. Germline loops: CDR1 ENHRY, CDR2 SYGVKD. CDR3 nucleotides: TGTGCCATCAGGGGACAGGAGAACACTGAAGCTTTCTTT. This translates into CAIRGQENTEAFF.

The chain links TRBV5-5 to TRBJ2-7, with 11 bases lining up with TRBD2. The CDR3 loop spans 15 amino acids. Germline trimming cut 2 bases from V and 0 bases from J; bases unmatched to any gene: 1. Germline V gene lookup returns CDR1 SGHKS and CDR2 YYEKEE (reference sequence). The CDR3 nucleotides are TGTGCCAGCAGCTTAACTAGCGGGGGCTCCTACGAGCAGTACTTC. The encoded protein is CASSLTSGGSYEQYF. The full variable domain, its missing parts supplied by reference TRBV5-5 and TRBJ2-7, is DAGVTQSPTHLIKTRGQQVTLRCSPISGHKSVSWYQQVLGQGPQFIFQYYEKEERGRGNFPDRFSARQFPNYSSELNVNALLLGDSALYLCASSLTSGGSYEQYFGPGTRLTVT.